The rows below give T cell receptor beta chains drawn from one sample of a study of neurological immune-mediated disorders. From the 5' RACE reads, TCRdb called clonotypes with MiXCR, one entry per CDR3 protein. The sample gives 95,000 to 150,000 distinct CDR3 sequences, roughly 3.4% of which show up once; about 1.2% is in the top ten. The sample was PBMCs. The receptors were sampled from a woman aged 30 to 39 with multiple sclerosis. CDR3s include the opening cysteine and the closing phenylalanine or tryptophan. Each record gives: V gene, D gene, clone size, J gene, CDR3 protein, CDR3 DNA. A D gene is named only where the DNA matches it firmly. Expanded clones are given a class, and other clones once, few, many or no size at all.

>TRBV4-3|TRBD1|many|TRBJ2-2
CASSLGTGVMNTGELFF
TGCGCCAGCAGCCTTGGGACAGGGGTAATGAACACCGGGGAGCTGTTTTTT
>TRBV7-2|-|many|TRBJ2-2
CASSLNRDPTTGELFF
TGTGCCAGCAGCTTAAACCGGGACCCAACCACCGGGGAGCTGTTTTTT
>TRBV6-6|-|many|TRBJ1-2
CASTPTWANGYTF
TGTGCCAGCACACCGACTTGGGCAAATGGCTACACCTTC
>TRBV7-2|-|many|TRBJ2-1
CASSTSPSATNNEQFF
TGTGCCAGCAGCACCAGCCCTAGCGCGACAAACAATGAGCAGTTCTTC
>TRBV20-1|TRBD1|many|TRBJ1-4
CSARVAGGSGEKLFF
TGCAGTGCTAGAGTAGCAGGGGGCAGCGGTGAAAAACTGTTTTTT
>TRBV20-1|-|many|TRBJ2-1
CSARDLREQFF
TGCAGTGCTAGAGATCTCAGGGAGCAGTTCTTC
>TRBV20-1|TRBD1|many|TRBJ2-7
CSARGSGGEQYF
TGCAGTGCTAGAGGGTCAGGGGGCGAGCAGTACTTC
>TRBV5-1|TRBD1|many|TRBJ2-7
CASSLTGESSYEQYF
TGCGCCAGCAGCTTAACAGGGGAAAGCTCCTACGAGCAGTACTTC
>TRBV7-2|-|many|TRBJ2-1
CASSLAQVPNEQFF
TGTGCCAGCAGCTTAGCGCAGGTCCCCAATGAGCAGTTCTTC
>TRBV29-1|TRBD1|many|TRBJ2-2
CSGGPGQGAAGELFF
TGCAGCGGCGGTCCGGGACAGGGGGCAGCCGGGGAGCTGTTTTTT
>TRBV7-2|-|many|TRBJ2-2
CASSRPRGQNTGELFF
TGTGCCAGCAGCCGCCCGCGGGGTCAGAACACCGGGGAGCTGTTTTTT
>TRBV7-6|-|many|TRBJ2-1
CASSLASIFGHEQFF
TGTGCCAGCAGCTTAGCCTCTATTTTCGGTCATGAGCAGTTCTTC
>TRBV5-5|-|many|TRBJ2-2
CASSWGRSANTGELFF
TGTGCCAGCAGTTGGGGACGGTCAGCGAACACCGGGGAGCTGTTTTTT
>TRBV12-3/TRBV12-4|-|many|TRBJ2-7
CASRGDEQYF
TGTGCTTCGAGGGGCGACGAGCAGTACTTC
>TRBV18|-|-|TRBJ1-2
CVSSPGGHGYTF
TGTGTCAGCTCACCTGGGGGCCATGGCTACACCTTC
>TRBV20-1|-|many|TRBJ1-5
CSARDKVTSNQPQHF
TGCAGTGCTAGAGATAAGGTGACAAGCAATCAGCCCCAGCATTTT
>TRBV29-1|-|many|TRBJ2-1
CSVGGLGQGYNEQFF
TGCAGCGTTGGAGGTTTGGGTCAGGGGTACAATGAGCAGTTCTTC
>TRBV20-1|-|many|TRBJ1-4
CSASSATNEKLFF
TGCAGTGCTAGTTCGGCAACTAATGAAAAACTGTTTTTT
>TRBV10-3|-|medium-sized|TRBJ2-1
CAIRYSEVYNEQFF
TGTGCCATCAGGTATTCTGAGGTCTACAATGAGCAGTTCTTC
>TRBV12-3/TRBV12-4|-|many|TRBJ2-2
CASSLMLGELFF
TGTGCCAGCAGTTTAATGCTCGGGGAGCTGTTTTTT
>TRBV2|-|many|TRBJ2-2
CASSEVREGELFF
TGTGCCAGCAGTGAAGTGAGGGAAGGGGAGCTGTTTTTT
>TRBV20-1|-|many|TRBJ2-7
CSARDERGVRSYEQYF
TGCAGTGCTAGAGATGAGCGTGGCGTGCGCTCCTACGAGCAGTACTTC
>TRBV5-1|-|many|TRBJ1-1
CASSAEQGGNGEAFF
TGCGCCAGCAGCGCCGAACAAGGAGGGAACGGTGAAGCTTTCTTT
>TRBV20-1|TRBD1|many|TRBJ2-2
CSAQRTGNTGELFF
TGCAGTGCCCAGCGGACAGGGAACACCGGGGAGCTGTTTTTT
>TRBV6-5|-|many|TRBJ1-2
CASSRGHYGYTF
TGTGCCAGCAGCAGGGGACACTATGGCTACACCTTC
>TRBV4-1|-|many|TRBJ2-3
CASSQDLTTDTQYF
TGCGCCAGCAGCCAAGATCTTACGACAGATACGCAGTATTTT
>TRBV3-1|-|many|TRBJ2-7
CASSQELPIYEQYF
TGTGCCAGCAGCCAAGAATTGCCGATCTACGAGCAGTACTTC
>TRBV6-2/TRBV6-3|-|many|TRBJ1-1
CASSPGRLLSTEAFF
TGTGCCAGCAGCCCCGGGCGCCTCCTGAGCACTGAAGCTTTCTTT
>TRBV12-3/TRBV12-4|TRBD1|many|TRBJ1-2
CASISLAQGAPPYF
TGTGCCAGCATCTCCCTAGCACAGGGGGCCCCCCCCTACTTC
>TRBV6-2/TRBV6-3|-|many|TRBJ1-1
CASRISVEGPNTEAFF
TGTGCCAGCAGAATCTCGGTGGAGGGGCCGAACACTGAAGCTTTCTTT
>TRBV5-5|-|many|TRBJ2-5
CASSLSRWEETQYF
TGTGCCAGCAGCTTGTCCCGGTGGGAAGAGACCCAGTACTTC
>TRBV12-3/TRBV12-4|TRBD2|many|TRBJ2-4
CASSPGGGHIQYF
TGTGCCAGCAGTCCCGGGGGAGGGCACATTCAGTACTTC
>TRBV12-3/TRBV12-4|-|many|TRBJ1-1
CASSPVDLVNTEAFF
TGTGCCAGCAGCCCTGTGGATCTAGTGAACACTGAAGCTTTCTTT
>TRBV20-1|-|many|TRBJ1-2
CSAPQGVYGYTF
TGCAGTGCTCCACAGGGCGTCTATGGCTACACCTTC
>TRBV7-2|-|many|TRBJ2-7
CASSPGRHYEQYF
TGTGCCAGCAGCCCCGGACGCCACTACGAGCAGTACTTC
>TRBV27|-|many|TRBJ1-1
CASSGVSEAFF
TGTGCCAGCAGTGGGGTGAGTGAAGCTTTCTTT
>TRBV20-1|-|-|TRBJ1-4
CSANTGKGEKLFF
TGCAGTGCTAACACAGGGAAGGGTGAAAAACTGTTTTTT